This T cell receptor (beta chain) stems from a study of post-analysis software for immune sequencing data. Whole-study findings and limits: Relative to controls, patients had a handful of TRBV segments at higher frequency, with TRBV5-6, TRBV5-1 and TRBV20-1 among these. The authors found that F measure strongly co-clustered same-batch samples. Compared with controls, patients showed significantly lower normalized Chao1 diversity.

Germline CDR1 is MGHRA and CDR2 is YSYEKL. This CDR3 has 15 residues. TCR beta cDNA libraries had unique molecular identifiers. The T cell input of about 1 to 10 million gave roughly 0.5 million cDNA molecules. MiXCR was run by TCRdb on the PCR reads, yielding one entry per CDR3 protein. The data show hundreds of thousands of distinct CDR3 sequences, with 45% seen just once and 9% to 14% held by the top ten. On this clonotype itself: Its antigen is still unknown. One junction end disagrees with the germline gene, perhaps due to a read error.

J is TRBJ2-1 and V is TRBV4-1; unclear D gene. This sequence was found in a girl aged 5-17 years with multiple sclerosis. Sequencing was carried out using blood. The CDR3 sequence is CASTQTSRSYNEQFF. CDR3 nucleotides: TGCGCCAGCACCCAAACCAGTCGCTCCTACAATGAGCAGTTCTTC.